This is a list of T cell receptor beta chains from one sample in a study of blood T cell repertoires in COVID-19. This table comes from immunoSEQ multiplex PCR, and its TCRdb copy is limited to in-frame clones, with some not included. The sample holds about 260,000 clones; 86% are singletons and the top ten take roughly 2%. Sequencing was carried out using PBMCs or T cells enriched from blood (not recorded which). These receptors came from a woman in her 50s who had recovered from COVID-19. The CDR3 runs from the conserved cysteine through the conserved F or W. Fields, in order: J gene, clone size, D gene, V gene, CDR3 protein, CDR3 DNA. The D gene is left open where the match is weak. Clone size is not always given. Where it is, it says once, few, many or a class for expanded clones.

J gene: TRBJ2-3
clone size: NA
D gene: NA
V gene: TRBV4-2
CDR3 protein: CASSPRRNAADTQYF
CDR3 DNA: TGTGCCAGCAGCCCCCGTCGGAATGCGGCAGATACGCAGTATTTT

J gene: TRBJ2-6
clone size: once
D gene: NA
V gene: TRBV5-6
CDR3 protein: CASSRGLISGANVLTF
CDR3 DNA: TGTGCCAGCAGCCGAGGACTGATCTCTGGGGCCAACGTCCTGACTTTC

J gene: TRBJ2-3
clone size: NA
D gene: TRBD2
V gene: TRBV4-1
CDR3 protein: CASSQAVRRGGSADTQYF
CDR3 DNA: TGCGCCAGCAGCCAAGCAGTCCGACGGGGGGGAAGCGCAGATACGCAGTATTTT

J gene: TRBJ2-1
clone size: NA
D gene: NA
V gene: TRBV27
CDR3 protein: CASSLDSRYNEQFF
CDR3 DNA: TGTGCCAGCAGCCTCGATAGCCGGTACAATGAGCAGTTCTTC

J gene: TRBJ2-7
clone size: NA
D gene: NA
V gene: TRBV11-2
CDR3 protein: CASRNPTGTLNYEQYF
CDR3 DNA: TGTGCCAGCAGAAATCCAACAGGGACGCTAAACTACGAGCAGTACTTC

J gene: TRBJ1-1
clone size: once
D gene: NA
V gene: TRBV18
CDR3 protein: CASSPLEGSNTEAFF
CDR3 DNA: TGTGCCAGCTCACCTCTCGAGGGCTCGAACACTGAAGCTTTCTTT

J gene: TRBJ1-1
clone size: few
D gene: NA
V gene: TRBV7-2
CDR3 protein: CASSNRRGGVTEAFF
CDR3 DNA: TGTGCCAGCAGCAACCGGCGCGGGGGAGTCACTGAAGCTTTCTTT

J gene: TRBJ2-1
clone size: NA
D gene: NA
V gene: TRBV4-2
CDR3 protein: CASSQERRQRNEQFF
CDR3 DNA: TGTGCCAGCAGCCAAGAGAGGAGGCAACGCAATGAGCAGTTCTTC

J gene: TRBJ2-1
clone size: NA
D gene: TRBD2
V gene: TRBV24-1
CDR3 protein: CATSDLVTSGSSYNEQFF
CDR3 DNA: TGTGCCACCAGTGATTTGGTGACTAGCGGGAGCTCCTACAATGAGCAGTTCTTC

J gene: TRBJ2-4
clone size: NA
D gene: NA
V gene: TRBV6-6
CDR3 protein: CASSSRENIQYF
CDR3 DNA: TGTGCCAGCAGCTCCAGGGAAAACATTCAGTACTTC

J gene: TRBJ2-3
clone size: NA
D gene: TRBD2
V gene: TRBV7-2
CDR3 protein: CASSFVGAGGPTDTQYF
CDR3 DNA: TGTGCCAGCAGCTTCGTTGGAGCGGGAGGGCCGACAGATACGCAGTATTTT

J gene: TRBJ1-1
clone size: NA
D gene: NA
V gene: TRBV6-2/TRBV6-3
CDR3 protein: CASSYSKRDTEAFF
CDR3 DNA: TGTGCCAGCAGTTACTCGAAGAGGGACACTGAAGCTTTCTTT

J gene: TRBJ2-7
clone size: NA
D gene: TRBD2
V gene: TRBV29-1
CDR3 protein: CSGGGSYEQYF
CDR3 DNA: TGCAGCGGCGGGGGATCCTACGAGCAGTACTTC

J gene: TRBJ1-6
clone size: NA
D gene: NA
V gene: TRBV30
CDR3 protein: CALADSHSPLHF
CDR3 DNA: TGTGCCCTAGCGGACTCCCATTCACCCCTCCACTTT

J gene: TRBJ1-1
clone size: NA
D gene: NA
V gene: TRBV7-2
CDR3 protein: CASSLHRVGAEAFF
CDR3 DNA: TGTGCCAGCAGCTTACACAGGGTTGGGGCTGAAGCTTTCTTT

J gene: TRBJ1-2
clone size: NA
D gene: NA
V gene: TRBV2
CDR3 protein: CASRGVTNYGYTF
CDR3 DNA: TGTGCCAGCAGAGGGGTCACCAACTATGGCTACACCTTC

J gene: TRBJ2-7
clone size: NA
D gene: TRBD1
V gene: TRBV10-3
CDR3 protein: CATSAPRGQKRGEQYF
CDR3 DNA: TGTGCCACAAGCGCTCCCCGGGGACAGAAACGGGGCGAGCAGTACTTC

J gene: TRBJ2-5
clone size: NA
D gene: NA
V gene: TRBV11-3
CDR3 protein: CASSRDSPQETQYF
CDR3 DNA: TGTGCCAGCAGCCGGGACTCGCCCCAAGAGACCCAGTACTTC

J gene: TRBJ1-6
clone size: NA
D gene: NA
V gene: TRBV5-1
CDR3 protein: CASSLYPQGPWGSPLHF
CDR3 DNA: TGCGCCAGCAGCCTTTATCCACAGGGACCGTGGGGGTCACCCCTCCACTTT

J gene: TRBJ2-7
clone size: NA
D gene: NA
V gene: TRBV30
CDR3 protein: CAWSVPGPEQYF
CDR3 DNA: TGTGCCTGGAGTGTCCCAGGGCCCGAGCAGTACTTC

J gene: TRBJ1-3
clone size: NA
D gene: TRBD1
V gene: TRBV4-1
CDR3 protein: CASSQRTGLDTIYF
CDR3 DNA: TGCGCCAGCAGCCAAAGGACAGGGTTGGACACCATATATTTT

J gene: TRBJ1-2
clone size: NA
D gene: NA
V gene: TRBV15
CDR3 protein: CATSRRQTLRGNGYTF
CDR3 DNA: TGTGCCACCAGCAGACGCCAGACGCTCCGAGGGAATGGCTACACCTTC

J gene: TRBJ1-6
clone size: NA
D gene: TRBD1
V gene: TRBV6-5
CDR3 protein: CASSYRGQVNSPLHF
CDR3 DNA: TGTGCCAGCAGTTACAGGGGACAGGTTAATTCACCCCTCCACTTT

J gene: TRBJ1-4
clone size: NA
D gene: TRBD1
V gene: TRBV5-4
CDR3 protein: CASSVGTGGDGRGEKLFF
CDR3 DNA: TGTGCCAGCAGCGTTGGGACAGGGGGCGATGGCAGGGGTGAAAAACTGTTTTTT

J gene: TRBJ2-2
clone size: NA
D gene: TRBD1
V gene: TRBV28
CDR3 protein: CASRPQGVANTGELFF
CDR3 DNA: TGTGCCAGCAGACCACAGGGGGTCGCGAACACCGGGGAGCTGTTTTTT

J gene: TRBJ1-6
clone size: NA
D gene: TRBD1
V gene: TRBV7-9
CDR3 protein: CASTGTGSNSPLHF
CDR3 DNA: TGTGCCAGCACCGGGACAGGGTCGAATTCACCCCTCCACTTT

J gene: TRBJ2-1
clone size: few
D gene: NA
V gene: TRBV28
CDR3 protein: CASSLERVNNEQFF
CDR3 DNA: TGTGCCAGCAGTTTGGAGAGGGTAAACAATGAGCAGTTCTTC

J gene: TRBJ1-5
clone size: NA
D gene: TRBD1
V gene: TRBV11-2
CDR3 protein: CASSLGVTGAQHF
CDR3 DNA: TGTGCCAGCAGCTTAGGTGTGACAGGGGCCCAGCATTTT

J gene: TRBJ2-7
clone size: NA
D gene: TRBD2
V gene: TRBV18
CDR3 protein: CASSPDLAGGEQYF
CDR3 DNA: TGTGCCAGCTCACCGGATCTAGCGGGGGGCGAGCAGTACTTC

J gene: TRBJ1-2
clone size: NA
D gene: TRBD1
V gene: TRBV10-2
CDR3 protein: CASSGQGGGYGYTF
CDR3 DNA: TGCGCCAGCAGCGGACAGGGAGGCGGCTATGGCTACACCTTC

J gene: TRBJ1-2
clone size: NA
D gene: NA
V gene: TRBV7-9
CDR3 protein: CASSLAREGKNYGYTF
CDR3 DNA: TGTGCCAGCAGCTTAGCGAGGGAGGGGAAGAACTATGGCTACACCTTC

J gene: TRBJ1-1
clone size: NA
D gene: NA
V gene: TRBV7-2
CDR3 protein: CASSLVPGYIAEAFF
CDR3 DNA: TGTGCCAGCAGCTTAGTTCCGGGGTATATAGCTGAAGCTTTCTTT

J gene: TRBJ2-2
clone size: few
D gene: NA
V gene: TRBV28
CDR3 protein: CASLAGNTGELFF
CDR3 DNA: TGTGCCAGCCTTGCGGGGAACACCGGGGAGCTGTTTTTT

J gene: TRBJ1-1
clone size: once
D gene: TRBD1
V gene: TRBV19
CDR3 protein: CASSPGQHTEAFF
CDR3 DNA: TGTGCCAGTAGTCCGGGACAGCACACTGAAGCTTTCTTT

J gene: TRBJ1-2
clone size: NA
D gene: TRBD1
V gene: TRBV12-3/TRBV12-4
CDR3 protein: CASSPGQGYGYTF
CDR3 DNA: TGTGCCAGCAGTCCGGGACAGGGATATGGCTACACCTTC

J gene: TRBJ1-5
clone size: NA
D gene: NA
V gene: TRBV28
CDR3 protein: CASRLGTHQPQHF
CDR3 DNA: TGTGCCAGCAGACTGGGGACACATCAGCCCCAGCATTTT

J gene: TRBJ1-2
clone size: NA
D gene: NA
V gene: TRBV7-9
CDR3 protein: CASSTDSYGYTF
CDR3 DNA: TGTGCCAGCAGCACAGACAGCTATGGCTACACCTTC

J gene: TRBJ2-7
clone size: NA
D gene: NA
V gene: TRBV15
CDR3 protein: CATSRGGSAVGEQYF
CDR3 DNA: TGTGCCACCAGCAGGGGTGGGAGTGCAGTCGGCGAGCAGTACTTC

J gene: TRBJ1-1
clone size: NA
D gene: TRBD1
V gene: TRBV29-1
CDR3 protein: CSVHRDGQGLAEAFF
CDR3 DNA: TGCAGCGTCCACCGCGACGGACAGGGCTTGGCTGAAGCTTTCTTT

J gene: TRBJ1-1
clone size: NA
D gene: NA
V gene: TRBV30
CDR3 protein: CAWSILMNTEAFF
CDR3 DNA: TGTGCCTGGAGTATACTCATGAACACTGAAGCTTTCTTT

J gene: TRBJ2-1
clone size: NA
D gene: TRBD1
V gene: TRBV2
CDR3 protein: CASSEALDRGYNEQFF
CDR3 DNA: TGTGCCAGCAGTGAAGCGTTAGACAGGGGGTACAATGAGCAGTTCTTC

J gene: TRBJ1-6
clone size: NA
D gene: TRBD1
V gene: TRBV4-3
CDR3 protein: CASSRDRGNLGAPLHF
CDR3 DNA: TGCGCCAGCAGCCGGGACAGGGGAAATTTAGGTGCACCCCTCCACTTT

J gene: TRBJ2-3
clone size: NA
D gene: TRBD2
V gene: TRBV5-1
CDR3 protein: CASSLLGGRADTQYF
CDR3 DNA: TGCGCCAGCAGCTTGCTAGGCGGGAGAGCAGATACGCAGTATTTT

J gene: TRBJ1-2
clone size: NA
D gene: NA
V gene: TRBV5-1
CDR3 protein: CASSSTGIPYGYTF
CDR3 DNA: TGCGCCAGCAGCTCTACAGGGATCCCCTATGGCTACACCTTC

J gene: TRBJ2-2
clone size: once
D gene: NA
V gene: TRBV4-3
CDR3 protein: CASSQGRGPTGELFF
CDR3 DNA: TGCGCCAGCAGCCAAGGGAGGGGACCAACCGGGGAGCTGTTTTTT

J gene: TRBJ1-2
clone size: NA
D gene: NA
V gene: TRBV6-5
CDR3 protein: CASRWDKGAGYTF
CDR3 DNA: TGTGCCAGCAGATGGGACAAGGGAGCAGGCTACACCTTC

J gene: TRBJ2-1
clone size: NA
D gene: TRBD2
V gene: TRBV9
CDR3 protein: CASSVGGLARNEQFF
CDR3 DNA: TGTGCCAGCAGCGTCGGGGGACTAGCCAGGAATGAGCAGTTCTTC

J gene: TRBJ1-6
clone size: NA
D gene: TRBD1
V gene: TRBV28
CDR3 protein: CASSLRTGGERPLHF
CDR3 DNA: TGTGCCAGCAGTTTAAGGACAGGGGGAGAAAGACCCCTCCACTTT

J gene: TRBJ2-5
clone size: NA
D gene: NA
V gene: TRBV5-8
CDR3 protein: CASSPSGGDGETQYF
CDR3 DNA: TGTGCCAGCAGCCCTTCCGGAGGGGATGGGGAGACCCAGTACTTC

J gene: TRBJ1-1
clone size: NA
D gene: NA
V gene: TRBV18
CDR3 protein: CASSPYSDTEAFF
CDR3 DNA: TGTGCCAGCTCACCCTATTCGGACACTGAAGCTTTCTTT

J gene: TRBJ1-1
clone size: NA
D gene: NA
V gene: TRBV4-2
CDR3 protein: CASSLGAQGEAFF
CDR3 DNA: TGTGCCAGCAGCTTGGGGGCGCAGGGTGAAGCTTTCTTT

J gene: TRBJ1-4
clone size: NA
D gene: NA
V gene: TRBV7-9
CDR3 protein: CASSRRGTSTNEKLFF
CDR3 DNA: TGTGCCAGCAGCCGCCGCGGGACCTCAACTAATGAAAAACTGTTTTTT

J gene: TRBJ1-2
clone size: NA
D gene: NA
V gene: TRBV24-1
CDR3 protein: CATSDSWQVDGYTF
CDR3 DNA: TGTGCCACCAGTGATTCGTGGCAGGTCGATGGCTACACCTTC

J gene: TRBJ1-1
clone size: NA
D gene: NA
V gene: TRBV5-1
CDR3 protein: CASSLAGSNPSNTEAFF
CDR3 DNA: TGCGCCAGCAGCTTGGCCGGGTCCAACCCTTCGAACACTGAAGCTTTCTTT

J gene: TRBJ1-6
clone size: NA
D gene: NA
V gene: TRBV18
CDR3 protein: CASSPGQYNSPLHF
CDR3 DNA: TGTGCCAGCTCACCCGGACAGTACAATTCACCCCTCCACTTT

J gene: TRBJ2-1
clone size: NA
D gene: NA
V gene: TRBV11-3
CDR3 protein: CASSLGGAHNEQFF
CDR3 DNA: TGTGCCAGCAGCTTAGGTGGAGCTCACAATGAGCAGTTCTTC